This T cell receptor (beta chain) was recovered during a study of T cells after yellow fever vaccination. Study context: Fractions low in cell number were prepared with SMART-Seq v4 Ultra Low Input.

With respect to this clonotype: Antigen unknown.

Findings of the study overall: Highly abundant clonotypes carried over from the bulk population could end up in FACS-sorted repertoires as contaminants. Post-booster reappearance was seen for most primary-vaccination clones (about 95% CD4, 85% to 90% CD8).

A process of 5'RACE template switching, which added a universal primer site and UMIs, was used to make TCR cDNA. TCRdb itself ran the 5' RACE reads through MiXCR, one entry per CDR3 protein. Here the sample spans more than 300,000 distinct CDR3 sequences, roughly a tenth being singletons. The CDR3 is 13 residues long. From germline, CDR1 is MNHNY and CDR2 SVGAGI (reference sequence). V was cut by 3 bases and J by 2 bases, with 4 bases left in between. This clonotype was obtained from a man aged 18 to 30 who received the YFV17D yellow fever vaccine. The specimen was CD4+ T cells sorted from PBMCs, collected 45 days after the yellow fever booster vaccination. The chain joins TRBV6-6 to TRBJ2-2; D not resolved. CDR3 DNA: TGTGCCAGCAGTTATCCCAACACCGGGGAGCTGTTTTTT. Encoded protein: CASSYPNTGELFF.